This T cell receptor (beta chain) was obtained from a study of control samples from healthy donors and cancer patients. CDR3 length: 13 amino acids. Per germline, CDR1 LNHDA and CDR2 SQIVND (reference sequence). Trimming took 9 bases from V and 2 from J; bases not matched to a gene: 4. This clone showed up just once. The repertoire was sequenced with immunoSEQ multiplex PCR; TCRdb's copy has only in-frame clones and lacks some. This sample has tens of thousands of clones, with more than 70% found just once. Sequences were obtained from PBMCs. The receptor was derived from a man aged 60-69 years with head and neck cancer. This chain links TRBV19 with TRBJ1-5; TRBD1 matches 7 bases. This CDR3 reads CASRGEGNQPQHF. CDR3 nucleotide sequence: TGTGCCAGCAGGGGGGAGGGCAATCAGCCCCAGCATTTT.